What follows are 25 T cell receptor beta chains derived from one specimen sequenced in a study. MiXCR was run by TCRdb on the RT-PCR reads, yielding one entry per CDR3 protein. The repertoire holds about 700,000 distinct CDR3 sequences, with approximately 15% as singletons. Sequenced sample: memory CD4+ T cells from blood. These TCRs come from a female donor in good health, serving as a healthy control.

Concerning this clonotype itself: No conserved phenylalanine or tryptophan ends this CDR3, so it is likely a read error. The DNA is omitted, as the CDR3 cannot be located on it reliably, and the CDR3 follows TCRdb's listing. This chain uses TRBV7-9 with TRBJ2-7. The CDR3 region is 8 residues in length, termini included. CDR1 is SEHNR and CDR2 is FQNEAQ in the germline V gene (reference sequence). The CDR3 region is CASSLAAS.

V and J are TRBV20-1 and TRBJ2-1, with D hard to call. Trimming shortened V by 1 base and J by 4 bases, and 5 bases separated the two germline ends. CDR1 and CDR2 from the germline V gene are DFQATT and SNEGSKA (reference sequence). The CDR3 length is 12 residues. CDR3 DNA: TGCAGTGCTAGAGTTGGATACAATGAGCAGTTCTTC. Translated, it gives CSARVGYNEQFF.

In its sample, this clonotype was seen many times. The chain employs TRBV7-3 and TRBJ2-1; 10 nucleotides match TRBD2. Germline loops: CDR1 SGHTA, CDR2 FQGTGA. Losses at the gene ends were 1 base for V and 6 bases for J; bases not matched to a gene: 3. The CDR3 is 15 residues long. The CDR3 DNA sequence: TGTGCCAGCAGCTTAAGCCTAGCGGGAGCCAATGAGCAGTTCTTC. Amino acids: CASSLSLAGANEQFF.

The chain joins TRBV6-2 or TRBV6-3 to TRBJ1-2, with a weak D call TRBD1 (6 bases). In germline, CDR1 is MNHEY, CDR2 SVGEGT. CDR3 size: 13 residues. V was shortened by 5 bases and J by 4 bases, with 11 bases between the two germline ends. In DNA form, the CDR3 reads TGTGCCAGCAGTGACAGGAGCTTCTATGGCTACACCTTC. This encodes CASSDRSFYGYTF.

A few counts support this clonotype. The gene calls are TRBV27 and TRBJ1-2; 9 nucleotides line up with TRBD1. The V and J ends lost 6 bases and 3 bases, in that order; junction bases with no gene match: 8. Germline V gene lookup returns CDR1 MNHEY and CDR2 SMNVEV (reference sequence). The CDR3 has 15 amino acids. For the CDR3, the DNA is TGTGCCAGCAGACAGGGGGCGGGGAACTACTATGGCTACACCTTC. The encoded protein is CASRQGAGNYYGYTF.

This clonotype was counted many times. The chain recombines TRBV12-3 or TRBV12-4 with TRBJ2-7; no reliable D call. CDR3 length equals 13 residues. The ends were cut back, 1 base at V and 4 bases at J, with 8 bases in the middle. CDR3 sequence (DNA): TGTGCCAGCAGTTTAGGCAGGTTTTACGAGCAGTACTTC. Its translation: CASSLGRFYEQYF.

This clonotype occurred many times. The rearrangement links TRBV6-5 to TRBJ2-7; D remains ambiguous. The ends were cut back, 3 bases at V and 2 bases at J, with 11 bases in the middle. Germline lookup yields CDR1 MNHEY and CDR2 SVGAGI. This CDR3 has 14 amino acids. This CDR3 is CASSYGSQPYEQYF. DNA of the CDR3: TGTGCCAGCAGTTATGGTTCCCAGCCCTACGAGCAGTACTTC.

This clonotype was seen repeatedly, ten times or more. The chain combines TRBV9 with TRBJ2-1; D is ambiguous. From germline, CDR1 is SGDLS and CDR2 YYNGEE. This CDR3 contains 14 residues. Trimming left V 0 bases short and J 10 bases short, with 14 bases between. The CDR3 sequence is CASSVAGSAREQFF. In DNA form, the CDR3 reads TGTGCCAGCAGCGTAGCAGGATCAGCACGGGAGCAGTTCTTC.

The chain carries TRBV4-1 and TRBJ1-2; no reliable D call. The CDR3 is 17 amino acids. Germline CDR1 is MGHRA and CDR2 is YSYEKL. The V end was cut by 0 bases, the J end by 7 bases, with 21 bases between. The CDR3: CASSQDPRTAPFFGYTF. The CDR3 bases are TGCGCCAGCAGCCAAGATCCCAGAACAGCACCTTTCTTTGGCTACACCTTC.

This clonotype was observed a handful of times. V usage is TRBV12-3 or TRBV12-4 and J usage is TRBJ2-5, with TRBD2 identical over 8 bases. The CDR3 loop spans 15 amino acids. Trimming removed 4 bases from V and 0 bases from J; junction bases left unmatched: 4. The CDR3 is CASSSTSANQETQYF. CDR3 nucleotides: TGTGCCAGCAGTTCGACTAGCGCAAACCAAGAGACCCAGTACTTC.

At least ten counts were recorded for this clonotype. The V gene is TRBV10-3, the J gene TRBJ2-3; 7 bases map to TRBD1. The CDR3 sequence is 15 residues long. Germline trimming cut 7 bases from V and 2 bases from J; bases unmatched to any gene: 9. Germline values: CDR1 ENHRY, CDR2 SYGVKD. The CDR3 sequence: CAITRGQTNTDTQYF. The CDR3 coding sequence is TGTGCCATCACCCGGGGACAGACGAACACAGATACGCAGTATTTT.

A few counts support this clonotype. This chain uses TRBV6-6 with TRBJ1-1; D possibly corresponds to TRBD1 (6 bases). Germline V gives CDR1 MNHNY, CDR2 SVGAGI (reference sequence). Trimming took off 5 bases at V and 5 bases at J, with 15 bases between the two ends. The CDR3 length is 14 residues. Here the CDR3 DNA reads TGTGCCAGCAGTGAACAGGGAACTTCGACTGAAGCTTTCTTT. Amino acid sequence: CASSEQGTSTEAFF.

The chain has TRBV9 and TRBJ2-2; no clear D. With 1 base removed from V and 8 bases from J, the gap between germline ends came to 9 bases. The germline V gene has CDR1 SGDLS and CDR2 YYNGEE. The CDR3 sequence is 13 residues long. The CDR3 is CASSVLGSGELFF. In DNA, the CDR3 is TGTGCCAGCAGCGTACTGGGGTCGGGGGAGCTGTTTTTT.

In its sample, this clonotype was seen many times. The rearrangement links TRBV24-1 to TRBJ2-5, with D unresolved. The CDR3 runs 11 residues. The V and J ends lost 4 bases and 4 bases respectively, with 3 bases between them. The germline CDR1 and CDR2 sequences are KGHDR and SFDVKD. CDR3 coding DNA: TGTGCCACCAGTGACCGAGAGACCCAGTACTTC. Its protein product is CATSDRETQYF.

The rearrangement links TRBV18 to TRBJ2-2; D is ambiguous. This CDR3 is 12 amino acids long. The V gene lost 2 bases and the J gene lost 7 bases, with 5 bases spanning the gap. Germline CDR1 KGHSH, CDR2 LQKENI. CDR3 DNA sequence: TGTGCCAGCTCACCAGGGTACGGGGAGCTGTTTTTT. Translating gives CASSPGYGELFF.

This clonotype was counted many times. V and J are TRBV4-3 and TRBJ2-7; 8 bases line up with TRBD2. The CDR3 has 14 residues. V shed 0 bases, J shed 4 bases, and the junction held 2 bases outside the gene matches. Germline loops: CDR1 LGHNA, CDR2 YSLEER. The CDR3 DNA reads as TGCGCCAGCAGCCAAGATACGGGGGGGTACGAGCAGTACTTC. The encoded protein is CASSQDTGGYEQYF.

This clonotype was counted a few times. The chain combines TRBV3-1 with TRBJ1-1, with D tentatively TRBD1 (5 bases). The CDR3 totals 14 residues. V was cut by 4 bases and J by 0 bases, with 9 bases left in between. Germline loops: CDR1 LGHDT, CDR2 YNNKEL (reference sequence). Here the CDR3 DNA reads TGTGCCAGCAGCCCTGGGGGGGTGAACACTGAAGCTTTCTTT. This codes for CASSPGGVNTEAFF.

This clonotype has more than one count but fewer than ten. J is TRBJ2-1 and V is TRBV5-4; TRBD2 aligns across 7 bases. This CDR3 contains 12 residues. Germline V gives CDR1 SGHNT, CDR2 YYREEE (reference sequence). V dropped 4 bases and J dropped 10; count of bases not matched to a gene: 5. CDR3 DNA: TGTGCCAGCAGCGAGCAGGGAGGGGAGCAGTTCTTC. This sequence encodes CASSEQGGEQFF.

V is TRBV19 and J is TRBJ2-1; tentative D call: TRBD2 (5 bases). CDR1 and CDR2 from the germline V gene are LNHDA and SQIVND (reference sequence). This CDR3 has 12 amino acids. V gave up 1 base and J gave up 14 bases, with 12 bases separating them. CDR3 nucleotide sequence: TGTGCCAGTAGTATAGGGGGTAGCGAGAAGTTCTTC. Protein: CASSIGGSEKFF.

This clonotype was observed at least ten times. The V call is TRBV7-9, the J call TRBJ2-5; D is unresolved. The germline V gene has CDR1 SEHNR and CDR2 FQNEAQ (reference sequence). The CDR3 runs 12 residues. V was shortened by 3 bases and J by 5 bases, with 7 bases between the two germline ends. CDR3 coding DNA: TGTGCCAGCAGCTTTTCCCGGGAGACCCAGTACTTC. Its protein product is CASSFSRETQYF.

This clonotype was detected ten times or more. The rearrangement links TRBV5-1 to TRBJ2-5; D unclear. CDR3 length: 13 residues. From germline, CDR1 is SGHRS and CDR2 YFSETQ. V dropped 3 bases and J dropped 5 bases, with 11 bases sitting between them. The CDR3 sequence is CASSSREMETQYF. The CDR3 coding sequence is TGCGCCAGCAGCTCCAGAGAGATGGAGACCCAGTACTTC.

This clonotype occurred a few times. This rearrangement joins TRBV4-3 to TRBJ2-1, with D perhaps TRBD2 (5 bases). Per the germline V gene, CDR1 is LGHNA and CDR2 is YSLEER. The V end was cut by 0 bases, the J end by 4 bases, with 16 bases between. CDR3 length: 17 amino acids. CDR3 DNA: TGCGCCAGCAGCCAAGATCTGATGGGAGCCGCTTACAATGAGCAGTTCTTC. Residues: CASSQDLMGAAYNEQFF.

This clonotype turned up a few times. The chain links TRBV5-1 to TRBJ2-5; 9 bases are a match to TRBD2. The germline V gene has CDR1 SGHRS and CDR2 YFSETQ. This CDR3 region has 15 residues. The junction had 9 bases not matched to a gene; V was cut back by 4 bases and J by 5 bases. The CDR3 DNA is TGCGCCAGCAGCCCCGGGGCTAGCGGGAAGGAGACCCAGTACTTC. It translates to CASSPGASGKETQYF.

This clonotype has only a few counts. The gene calls are TRBV6-1 and TRBJ1-5, with D possibly TRBD1 on 5 matching bases. CDR1 and CDR2 (germline): MNHNS, SASEGT. The CDR3 totals 15 residues. Deletions cut 7 bases from V and 4 bases from J, with 17 bases between. CDR3 bases: TGTGCCAGCATCCCAGGGAGAGCGGGAAATCAGCCCCAGCATTTT. Its protein is CASIPGRAGNQPQHF.

In this sample, this clonotype turned up many times. The chain joins TRBV12-3 or TRBV12-4 to TRBJ2-7; 7 bases agree with TRBD1. The CDR3 sequence is 14 residues long. V dropped 5 bases and J dropped 2; count of bases not matched to a gene: 6. The CDR3 DNA is TGTGCCAGCAGTCCGGGGACAGCCCCCTACGAGCAGTACTTC. Its translation: CASSPGTAPYEQYF.